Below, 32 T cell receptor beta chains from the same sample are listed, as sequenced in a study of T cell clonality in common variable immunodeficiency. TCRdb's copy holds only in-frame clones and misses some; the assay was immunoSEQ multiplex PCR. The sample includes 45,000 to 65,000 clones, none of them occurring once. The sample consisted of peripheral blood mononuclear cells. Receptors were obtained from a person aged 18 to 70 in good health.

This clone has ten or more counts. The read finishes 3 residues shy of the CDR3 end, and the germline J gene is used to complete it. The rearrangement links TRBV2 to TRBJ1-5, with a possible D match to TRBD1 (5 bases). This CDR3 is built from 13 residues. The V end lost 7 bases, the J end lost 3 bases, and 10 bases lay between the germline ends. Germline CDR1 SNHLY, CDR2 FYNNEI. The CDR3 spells CASTRQTNQPQHF. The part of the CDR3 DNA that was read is TGTGCCAGCACTCGACAGACCAATCAGCCC.

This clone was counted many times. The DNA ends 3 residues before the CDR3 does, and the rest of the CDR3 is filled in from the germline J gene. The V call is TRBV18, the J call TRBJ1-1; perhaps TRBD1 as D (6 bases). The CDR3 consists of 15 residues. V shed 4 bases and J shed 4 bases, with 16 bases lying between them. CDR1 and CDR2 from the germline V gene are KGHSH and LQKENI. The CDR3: CASSLQTGQVTEAFF. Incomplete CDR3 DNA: TGTGCCAGCTCACTCCAAACAGGGCAAGTCACTGAA.

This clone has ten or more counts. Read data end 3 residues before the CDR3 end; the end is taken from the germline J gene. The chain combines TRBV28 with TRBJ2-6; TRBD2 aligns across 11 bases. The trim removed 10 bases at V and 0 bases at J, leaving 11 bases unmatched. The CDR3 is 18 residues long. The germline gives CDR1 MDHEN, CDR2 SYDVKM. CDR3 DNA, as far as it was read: TGTGCCATATCGACTAGCGGGAATCGGGCCTCTGGGGCCAACGTC. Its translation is CAISTSGNRASGANV. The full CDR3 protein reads CAISTSGNRASGANVLTF.

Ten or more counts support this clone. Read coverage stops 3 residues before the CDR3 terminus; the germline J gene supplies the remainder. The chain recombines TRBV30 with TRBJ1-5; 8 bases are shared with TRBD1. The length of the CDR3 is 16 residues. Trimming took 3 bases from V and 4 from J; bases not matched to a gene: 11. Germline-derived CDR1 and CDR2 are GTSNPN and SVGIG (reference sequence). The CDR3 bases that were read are TGTGCCTGGAGCTTCGACAGGGGTCTATCTAATCAGCCC. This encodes CAWSFDRGLSNQP. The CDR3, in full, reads CAWSFDRGLSNQPQHF.

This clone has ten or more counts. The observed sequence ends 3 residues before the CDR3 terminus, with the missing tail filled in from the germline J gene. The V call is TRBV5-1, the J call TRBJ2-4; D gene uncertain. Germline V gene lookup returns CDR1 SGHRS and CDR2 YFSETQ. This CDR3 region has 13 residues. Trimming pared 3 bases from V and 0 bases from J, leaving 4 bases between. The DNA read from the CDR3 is TGCGCCAGCAGCTCGGGAGCCAAAAACATT. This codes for CASSSGAKNI. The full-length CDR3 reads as CASSSGAKNIQYF.

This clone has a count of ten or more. Here the CDR3 reads CASSSQAGESGELFF. The DNA read from the CDR3 is TGTGCCAGCAGCTCCCAGGCGGGGGAAAGCGGGGAG. V gene TRBV7-3 combines with J gene TRBJ2-2, with 7 bases aligning to TRBD2. The CDR3 end is not reached by the read, which stops 3 residues before it; the germline J gene fills it in. J was trimmed by 7 bases and V by 4 bases; bases with no gene match: 9. The CDR3 loop spans 15 amino acids. From germline, CDR1 is SGHTA and CDR2 FQGTGA.

This CDR3 reads CASSPRGWGNYGYTF. The part of the CDR3 DNA that was read is TGTGCCAGCAGCCCCAGGGGATGGGGCAACTATGGC. This chain links TRBV7-9 with TRBJ1-2; a weak D match, TRBD1 (6 bases). The read gets to within 3 residues of the CDR3 end, and the germline J gene fills in the rest. V gave up 5 bases and J gave up 2 bases, with 15 bases separating them. CDR1 is SEHNR and CDR2 is FQNEAQ in the germline V gene (reference sequence). The CDR3 length is 15 residues.

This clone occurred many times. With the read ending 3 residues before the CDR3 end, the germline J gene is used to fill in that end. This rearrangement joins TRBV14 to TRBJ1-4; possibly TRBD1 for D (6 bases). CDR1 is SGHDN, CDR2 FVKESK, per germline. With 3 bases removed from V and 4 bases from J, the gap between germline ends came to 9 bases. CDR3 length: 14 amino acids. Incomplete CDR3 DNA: TGTGCCAGCAGCCAGGGGGGGCTTAATGAAAAA. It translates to CASSQGGLNEK. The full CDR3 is CASSQGGLNEKLFF.

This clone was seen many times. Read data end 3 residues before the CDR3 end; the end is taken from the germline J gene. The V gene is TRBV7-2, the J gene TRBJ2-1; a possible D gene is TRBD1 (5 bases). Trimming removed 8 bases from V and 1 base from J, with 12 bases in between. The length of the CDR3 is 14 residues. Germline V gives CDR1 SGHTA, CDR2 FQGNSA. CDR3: CASQRGMSYNEQFF. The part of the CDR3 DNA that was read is TGTGCCAGCCAAAGGGGTATGTCCTACAATGAG. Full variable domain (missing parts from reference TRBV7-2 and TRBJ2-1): GAGVSQSPSNKVTEKGKDVELRCDPISGHTALYWYRQSLGQGLEFLIYFQGNSAPDKSGLPSDRFSAERTGGSVSTLTIQRTQQEDSAVYLCASQRGMSYNEQFFGPGTRLTVL.

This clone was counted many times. The CDR3 DNA, read in part, is TGTGCCAGCAGTTCCCAGTATGACTCCTACGAG. This gives the protein CASSSQYDSYE. The whole CDR3 protein reads CASSSQYDSYEQYF. The chain joins TRBV7-3 to TRBJ2-7; D remains unclear. The read terminates 3 residues ahead of where the CDR3 ends, so the germline J gene completes it. Germline V gives CDR1 SGHTA, CDR2 FQGTGA. Between the trimmed V and J ends, which lost 6 bases and 0 bases, there was a span of 12 bases. CDR3 length equals 14 residues.

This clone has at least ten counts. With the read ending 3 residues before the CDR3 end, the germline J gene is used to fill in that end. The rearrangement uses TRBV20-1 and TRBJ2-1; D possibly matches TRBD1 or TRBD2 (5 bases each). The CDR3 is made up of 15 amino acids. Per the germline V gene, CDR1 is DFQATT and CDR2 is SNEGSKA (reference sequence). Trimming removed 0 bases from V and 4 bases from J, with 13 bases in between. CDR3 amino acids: CSARDQRGVYNEQFF. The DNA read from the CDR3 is TGCAGTGCTAGAGATCAGAGGGGAGTATACAATGAG.

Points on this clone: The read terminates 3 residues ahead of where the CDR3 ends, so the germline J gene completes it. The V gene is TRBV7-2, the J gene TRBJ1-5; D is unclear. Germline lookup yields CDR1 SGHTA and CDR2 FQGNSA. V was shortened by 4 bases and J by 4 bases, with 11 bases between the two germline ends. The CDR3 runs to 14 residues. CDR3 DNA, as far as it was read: TGTGCCAGCAGCTCCACCCACACGAATCAGCCC. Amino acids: CASSSTHTNQP. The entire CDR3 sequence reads CASSSTHTNQPQHF.

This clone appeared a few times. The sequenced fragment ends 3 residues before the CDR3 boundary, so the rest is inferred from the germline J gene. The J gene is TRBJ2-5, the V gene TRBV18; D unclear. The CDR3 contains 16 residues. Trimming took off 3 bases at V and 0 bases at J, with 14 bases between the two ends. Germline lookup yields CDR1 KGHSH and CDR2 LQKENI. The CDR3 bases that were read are TGTGCCAGCTCACCCCCAACCCCCTACGACCAAGAGACC. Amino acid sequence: CASSPPTPYDQET. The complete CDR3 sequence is CASSPPTPYDQETQYF.

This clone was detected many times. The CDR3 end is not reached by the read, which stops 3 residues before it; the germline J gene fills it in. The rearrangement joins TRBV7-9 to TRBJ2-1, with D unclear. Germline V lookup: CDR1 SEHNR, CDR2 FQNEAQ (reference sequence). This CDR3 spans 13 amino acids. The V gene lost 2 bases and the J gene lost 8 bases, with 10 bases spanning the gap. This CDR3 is CASSLPPVDEQFF. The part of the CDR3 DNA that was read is TGTGCCAGCAGCTTACCTCCGGTCGATGAG.

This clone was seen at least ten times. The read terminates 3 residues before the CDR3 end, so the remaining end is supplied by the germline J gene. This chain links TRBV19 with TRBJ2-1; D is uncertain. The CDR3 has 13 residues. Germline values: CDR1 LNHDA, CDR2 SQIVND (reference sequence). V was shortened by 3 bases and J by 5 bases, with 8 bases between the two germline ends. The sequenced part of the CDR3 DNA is TGTGCCAGTAGTATTAGTCCCGACAATGAG. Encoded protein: CASSISPDNE. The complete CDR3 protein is CASSISPDNEQFF.

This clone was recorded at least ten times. The part of the CDR3 DNA that was read is TGTGCCTGGAGCGTCGGACGGGGGGGCACTGAA. Translation: CAWSVGRGGTE. The entire CDR3 sequence reads CAWSVGRGGTEAFF. This chain links TRBV30 with TRBJ1-1; a weak D match, TRBD1 (5 bases). The missing CDR3 end, 3 residues past where the read stops, is filled in from the germline J gene. Trimming took off 3 bases at V and 4 bases at J, with 15 bases between the two ends. The CDR3 extends over 14 amino acids. Germline assignment: CDR1 GTSNPN and CDR2 SVGIG (reference sequence).

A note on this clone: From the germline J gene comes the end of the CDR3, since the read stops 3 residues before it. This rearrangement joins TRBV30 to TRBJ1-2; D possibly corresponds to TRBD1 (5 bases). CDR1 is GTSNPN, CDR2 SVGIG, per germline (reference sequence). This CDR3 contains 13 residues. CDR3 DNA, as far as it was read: TGTGCCATCAAAAGGGGCAACTACAATGAC. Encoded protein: CAIKRGNYND. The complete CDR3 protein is CAIKRGNYNDYTF.

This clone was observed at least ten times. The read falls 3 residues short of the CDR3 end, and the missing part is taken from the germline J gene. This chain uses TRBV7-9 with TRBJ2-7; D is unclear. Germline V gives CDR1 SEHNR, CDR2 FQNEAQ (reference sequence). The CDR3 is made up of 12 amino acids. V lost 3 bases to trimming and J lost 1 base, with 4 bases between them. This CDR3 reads CASSLTSYEQYF. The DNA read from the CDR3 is TGTGCCAGCAGCTTGACTTCCTACGAG.

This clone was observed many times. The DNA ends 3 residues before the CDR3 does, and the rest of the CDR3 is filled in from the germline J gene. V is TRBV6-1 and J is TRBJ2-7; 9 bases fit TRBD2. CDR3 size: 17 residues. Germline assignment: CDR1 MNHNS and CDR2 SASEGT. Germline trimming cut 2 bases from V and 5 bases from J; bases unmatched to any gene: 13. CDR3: CASSETAGQAGGDEQYF. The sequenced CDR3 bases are TGTGCCAGCAGTGAAACAGCGGGCCAAGCGGGAGGCGACGAG.

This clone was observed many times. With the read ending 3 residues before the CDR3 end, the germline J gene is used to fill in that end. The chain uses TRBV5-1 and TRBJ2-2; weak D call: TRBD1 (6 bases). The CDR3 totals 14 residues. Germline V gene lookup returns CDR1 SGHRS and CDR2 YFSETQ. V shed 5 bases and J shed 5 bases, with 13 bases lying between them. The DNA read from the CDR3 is TGCGCCAGCAGTCCCGGGACACATACCGGGGAG. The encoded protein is CASSPGTHTGE. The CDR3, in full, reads CASSPGTHTGELFF.

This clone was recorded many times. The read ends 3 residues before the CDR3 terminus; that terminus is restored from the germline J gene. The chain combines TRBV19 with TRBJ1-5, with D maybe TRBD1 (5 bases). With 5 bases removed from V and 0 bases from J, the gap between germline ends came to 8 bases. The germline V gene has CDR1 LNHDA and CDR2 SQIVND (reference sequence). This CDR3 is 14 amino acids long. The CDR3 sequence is CASSWDFSNQPQHF. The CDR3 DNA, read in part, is TGTGCCAGTAGTTGGGACTTTAGCAATCAGCCC.

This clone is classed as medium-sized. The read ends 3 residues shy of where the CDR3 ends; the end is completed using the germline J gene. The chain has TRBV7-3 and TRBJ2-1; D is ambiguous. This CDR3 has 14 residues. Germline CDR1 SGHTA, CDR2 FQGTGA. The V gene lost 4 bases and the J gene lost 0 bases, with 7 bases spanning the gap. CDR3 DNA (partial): TGTGCCAGCAGCTCTAGGAGCTCCTACAATGAG. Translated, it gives CASSSRSSYNE. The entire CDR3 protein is CASSSRSSYNEQFF.

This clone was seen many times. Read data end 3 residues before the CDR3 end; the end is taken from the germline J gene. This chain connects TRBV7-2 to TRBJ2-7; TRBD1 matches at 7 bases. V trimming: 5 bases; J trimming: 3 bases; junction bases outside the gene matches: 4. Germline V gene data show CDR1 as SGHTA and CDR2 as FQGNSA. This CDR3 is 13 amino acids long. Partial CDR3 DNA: TGTGCCAGCAGCAGGGGGCAGGGCTACGAG. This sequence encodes CASSRGQGYE. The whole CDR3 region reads CASSRGQGYEQYF.

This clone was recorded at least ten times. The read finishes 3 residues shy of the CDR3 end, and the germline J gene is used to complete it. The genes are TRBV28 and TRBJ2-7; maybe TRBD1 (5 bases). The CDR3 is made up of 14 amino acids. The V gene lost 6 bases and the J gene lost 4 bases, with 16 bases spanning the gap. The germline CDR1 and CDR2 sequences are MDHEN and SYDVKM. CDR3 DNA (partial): TGTGCCAGCAGACTTTTCCGGACACCGTACGAG. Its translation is CASRLFRTPYE. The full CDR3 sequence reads CASRLFRTPYEQYF.

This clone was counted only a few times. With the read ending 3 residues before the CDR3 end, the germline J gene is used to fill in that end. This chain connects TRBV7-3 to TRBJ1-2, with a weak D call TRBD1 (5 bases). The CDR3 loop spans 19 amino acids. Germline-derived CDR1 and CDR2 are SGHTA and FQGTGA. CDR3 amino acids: CASSLTGSRMGLASGDYTF. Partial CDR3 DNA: TGTGCCAGCAGCTTAACGGGTTCGAGGATGGGACTAGCGTCTGGCGAC.

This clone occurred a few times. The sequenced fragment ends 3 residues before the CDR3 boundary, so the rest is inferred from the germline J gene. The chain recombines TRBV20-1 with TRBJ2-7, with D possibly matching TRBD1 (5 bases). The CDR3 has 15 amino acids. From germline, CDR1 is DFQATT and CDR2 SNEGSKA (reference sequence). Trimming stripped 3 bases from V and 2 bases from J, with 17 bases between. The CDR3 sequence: CSASLVRDSAYEQYF. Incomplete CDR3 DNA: TGCAGTGCTAGCCTCGTCAGGGATAGTGCCTACGAG.

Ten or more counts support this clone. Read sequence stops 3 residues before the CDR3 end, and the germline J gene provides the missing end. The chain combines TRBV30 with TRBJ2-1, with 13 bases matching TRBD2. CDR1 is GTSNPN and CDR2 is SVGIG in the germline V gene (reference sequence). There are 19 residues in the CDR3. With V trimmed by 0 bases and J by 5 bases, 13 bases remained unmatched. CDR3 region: CAWSVFGAGLAGAHNEQFF. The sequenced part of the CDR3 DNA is TGTGCCTGGAGTGTATTTGGGGCCGGACTAGCGGGAGCTCACAATGAG.

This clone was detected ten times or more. CDR3 bases read: TGCGCCAGCGGCGGGACTAGCACAGATACG. This translates into CASGGTSTDT. The whole CDR3 is CASGGTSTDTQYF. This chain links TRBV10-1 with TRBJ2-3; TRBD2 is a possible D gene (6 bases). The CDR3 is cut off 3 residues early in the read; its end comes from the germline J gene. The CDR3 consists of 13 residues. Germline V CDR1 and CDR2: WNHNN, SYGVQD (reference sequence). V was trimmed by 8 bases and J by 0 bases, leaving 9 bases between them.

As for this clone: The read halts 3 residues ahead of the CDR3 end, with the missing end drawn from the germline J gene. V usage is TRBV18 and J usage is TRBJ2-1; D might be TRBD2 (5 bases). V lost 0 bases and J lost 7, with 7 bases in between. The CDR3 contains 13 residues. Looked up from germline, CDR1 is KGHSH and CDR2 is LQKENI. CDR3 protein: CASSPPGENEQFF. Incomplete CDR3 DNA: TGTGCCAGCTCACCACCCGGGGAGAATGAG.

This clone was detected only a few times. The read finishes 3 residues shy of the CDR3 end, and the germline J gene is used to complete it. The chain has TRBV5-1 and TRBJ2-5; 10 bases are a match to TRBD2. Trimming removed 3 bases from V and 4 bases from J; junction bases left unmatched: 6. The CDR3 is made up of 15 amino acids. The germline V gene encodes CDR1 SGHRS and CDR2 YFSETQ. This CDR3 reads CASSWGTSERETQYF. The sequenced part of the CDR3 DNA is TGCGCCAGCAGCTGGGGGACTAGCGAGAGAGAGACC. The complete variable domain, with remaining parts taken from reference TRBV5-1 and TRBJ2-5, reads KAGVTQTPRYLIKTRGQQVTLSCSPISGHRSVSWYQQTPGQGLQFLFEYFSETQRNKGNFPGRFSGRQFSNSRSEMNVSTLELGDSALYLCASSWGTSERETQYFGPGTRLLVL.

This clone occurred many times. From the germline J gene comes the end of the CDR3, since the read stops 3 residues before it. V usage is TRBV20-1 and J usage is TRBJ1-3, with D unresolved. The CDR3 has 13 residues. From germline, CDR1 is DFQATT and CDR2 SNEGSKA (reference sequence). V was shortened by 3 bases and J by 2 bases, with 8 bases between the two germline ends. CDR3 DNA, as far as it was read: TGCAGTGCTAGCCCGGGGACTGGAAACACC. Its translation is CSASPGTGNT. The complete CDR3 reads CSASPGTGNTIYF.

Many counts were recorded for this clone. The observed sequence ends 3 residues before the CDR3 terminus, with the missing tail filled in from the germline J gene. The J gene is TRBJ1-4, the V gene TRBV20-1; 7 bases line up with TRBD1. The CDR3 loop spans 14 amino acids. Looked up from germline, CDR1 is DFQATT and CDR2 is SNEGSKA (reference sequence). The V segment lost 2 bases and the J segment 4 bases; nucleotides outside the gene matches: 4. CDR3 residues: CSARQGGGNEKLFF. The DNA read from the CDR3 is TGCAGTGCTAGACAGGGGGGAGGTAATGAAAAA.